This T cell receptor beta chain was captured in a study of T cell responses to AZD1222 COVID-19 vaccine. General study points: Targeting of unmutated variant regions was reportedly seen in nearly half of spike-specific TCRs.

V dropped 4 bases and J dropped 11 bases, with 15 bases sitting between them. The germline gives CDR1 SGHAT, CDR2 FQDESV (reference sequence). The length of the CDR3 is 12 residues. TCRdb's copy holds only in-frame clones and misses some; the assay was immunoSEQ multiplex PCR. This table holds approximately 90,000 clones, about nine tenths found once. With respect to this clone: The antigen remains unidentified.

The input for sequencing was peripheral blood, taken on day 0 of AZD1222 vaccination. This receptor was taken from an adult in good health. This chain connects TRBV11-1 to TRBJ2-7; tentatively, D is TRBD2 (5 bases). In nucleotides, the CDR3 is TGTGCCAGCAGCTGGACCGGGGTCCCCGAGTACTTC. It encodes CASSWTGVPEYF.